This T cell receptor (beta chain) is drawn from a study of identical twins. Overall study results and limits: The more abundant beta clonotypes in cord blood had fewer insertions, and memory repertoires did not show this. Excess low generation probability was seen in twin-shared out-of-frame alpha sequences.

Germline CDR1 reads LGHNA; CDR2 reads YNFKEQ. V was clipped by 0 bases and J by 1 base, with 10 bases between them. The CDR3 contains 15 residues. Remarks on this clonotype: The target antigen is unknown.

TCRdb reprocessed the 5' RACE reads via MiXCR and lists one record per CDR3 protein. The repertoire holds around 530,000 distinct CDR3 sequences, with roughly 15% as singletons. The same sample was also studied in work on yellow fever vaccine responses in identical twins. Turning to that study: Reportedly, the response of twins' T cells to the vaccine seemed partly convergent, partly personalized.

This rearrangement joins TRBV4-2 to TRBJ2-7, with D perhaps TRBD1 or TRBD2 (6 bases each). The sequence derives from a woman under 30 in good health. Sequencing was carried out using CD4+ T cells sorted from blood. For the CDR3, the DNA is TGTGCCAGCAGCCAAGAGAGGGGGAGGTCCTACGAGCAGTACTTC. This gives the protein CASSQERGRSYEQYF.